Listed below are T cell receptor beta chains from one sample, sequenced in a study of T cells in Graves' hyperthyroidism and ophthalmopathy. TCRdb recomputed calls from the multiplex PCR reads with MiXCR, one row per CDR3 protein. The data hold about 200,000 distinct CDR3 sequences, with roughly a sixth observed a single time. Sequencing was carried out using blood. All receptors derive from a woman aged 50 to 60 with Graves' hyperthyroidism. Both conserved end residues are part of each CDR3. Each record gives: V gene, J gene, clone size, D gene, CDR3 protein, CDR3 DNA. The D gene is left open where the match is weak. Expanded clones get a size class; other rows say once, few or many, or leave the size out.

v_gene: TRBV18; j_gene: TRBJ2-2; abundance: .; d_gene: .; CDR3aa: CASSRVGANTGELFF; CDR3nt: TGTGCCAGTTCACGCGTGGGAGCCAACACCGGGGAGCTGTTTTTT
v_gene: TRBV2; j_gene: TRBJ1-3; abundance: few; d_gene: .; CDR3aa: CASTPPAGGNTIYF; CDR3nt: TGTGCCAGCACCCCCCCGGCGGGAGGAAACACCATATATTTT
v_gene: TRBV7-8; j_gene: TRBJ2-1; abundance: .; d_gene: TRBD1; CDR3aa: CASSLIQGGLFF; CDR3nt: TGTGCCAGCAGCTTAATACAGGGGGGTTTGTTCTTC
v_gene: TRBV2; j_gene: TRBJ1-5; abundance: few; d_gene: TRBD1; CDR3aa: CASSDRERQPQHF; CDR3nt: TGTGCCAGCAGCGACAGGGAAAGGCAGCCCCAGCATTTT
v_gene: TRBV9; j_gene: TRBJ2-3; abundance: .; d_gene: TRBD2; CDR3aa: CASSSRLADTQYF; CDR3nt: TGTGCCAGCAGCTCAAGACTAGCGGATACGCAGTATTTT
v_gene: TRBV20-1; j_gene: TRBJ1-1; abundance: many; d_gene: .; CDR3aa: CSGTGNTEAFF; CDR3nt: TGCAGCGGGACGGGGAACACTGAAGCTTTCTTT
v_gene: TRBV24-1; j_gene: TRBJ2-5; abundance: many; d_gene: TRBD1; CDR3aa: CATSDYPLTGSETQYF; CDR3nt: TGTGCCACCAGTGATTATCCCTTGACAGGGTCAGAGACCCAGTACTTC
v_gene: TRBV27; j_gene: TRBJ1-2; abundance: .; d_gene: .; CDR3aa: CASSLSILYGYTF; CDR3nt: TGTGCCAGCAGTTTAAGCATCCTCTATGGCTACACCTTC
v_gene: TRBV7-6; j_gene: TRBJ2-7; abundance: many; d_gene: .; CDR3aa: CASSSIWGGGEQYF; CDR3nt: TGTGCCAGCAGCTCCATTTGGGGTGGGGGTGAGCAGTACTTC
v_gene: TRBV5-1; j_gene: TRBJ2-7; abundance: .; d_gene: .; CDR3aa: CASSLDWEQYF; CDR3nt: TGCGCCAGCAGCTTGGACTGGGAGCAGTACTTC
v_gene: TRBV5-1; j_gene: TRBJ2-7; abundance: .; d_gene: TRBD1; CDR3aa: CASSLGAGGPNEQYF; CDR3nt: TGCGCCAGCAGCTTGGGGGCAGGGGGCCCCAACGAGCAGTACTTC
v_gene: TRBV5-1; j_gene: TRBJ2-5; abundance: many; d_gene: .; CDR3aa: CASSSPPGFQETQYF; CDR3nt: TGCGCCAGCAGCAGCCCCCCCGGATTTCAAGAGACCCAGTACTTC
v_gene: TRBV18; j_gene: TRBJ2-3; abundance: many; d_gene: .; CDR3aa: CASSPYSEGPHTDTQYF; CDR3nt: TGTGCCAGCTCACCGTACAGTGAGGGCCCCCACACAGATACGCAGTATTTT
v_gene: TRBV6-5; j_gene: TRBJ2-1; abundance: many; d_gene: TRBD2; CDR3aa: CASSYTSGRVNEQFF; CDR3nt: TGTGCCAGCAGTTACACTAGCGGGAGGGTCAATGAGCAGTTCTTC
v_gene: TRBV3-1; j_gene: TRBJ1-2; abundance: many; d_gene: .; CDR3aa: CASSQDVGAGNYGYTF; CDR3nt: TGTGCCAGCAGCCAAGATGTGGGAGCAGGGAACTATGGCTACACCTTC
v_gene: TRBV30; j_gene: TRBJ2-7; abundance: many; d_gene: TRBD1; CDR3aa: CAWSVDRAYEQYF; CDR3nt: TGTGCCTGGAGTGTCGACAGGGCCTACGAGCAGTACTTC
v_gene: TRBV29-1; j_gene: TRBJ1-1; abundance: .; d_gene: .; CDR3aa: CSALGPMNTEAFF; CDR3nt: TGCAGCGCCTTGGGCCCTATGAACACTGAAGCTTTCTTT
v_gene: TRBV7-3; j_gene: TRBJ2-2; abundance: .; d_gene: TRBD1; CDR3aa: CASSLKVSGQGATGELFF; CDR3nt: TGTGCCAGCAGCTTAAAAGTTTCGGGACAGGGGGCCACCGGGGAGCTGTTTTTT
v_gene: TRBV10-2; j_gene: TRBJ1-1; abundance: .; d_gene: TRBD1; CDR3aa: CASSEPRGTTEAFF; CDR3nt: TGCGCCAGCAGTGAACCCAGGGGGACCACTGAAGCTTTCTTT
v_gene: TRBV12-5; j_gene: TRBJ1-2; abundance: many; d_gene: .; CDR3aa: CASATGHSGGGYTF; CDR3nt: TGTGCTAGTGCTACGGGACATTCGGGCGGGGGCTACACCTTC
v_gene: TRBV18; j_gene: TRBJ2-7; abundance: many; d_gene: TRBD1; CDR3aa: CASSPGVTGKSYEQYF; CDR3nt: TGTGCCAGCTCACCAGGTGTGACAGGGAAGTCCTACGAGCAGTACTTC
v_gene: TRBV7-4; j_gene: TRBJ2-7; abundance: .; d_gene: TRBD1; CDR3aa: CASSRTPTGGYEQYF; CDR3nt: TGTGCCAGCAGCCGTACACCGACAGGGGGCTACGAGCAGTACTTC
v_gene: TRBV2; j_gene: TRBJ2-3; abundance: .; d_gene: .; CDR3aa: CASSVGQSVTDTQYF; CDR3nt: TGTGCCAGCAGTGTGGGCCAGTCCGTCACAGATACGCAGTATTTT
v_gene: TRBV4-2; j_gene: TRBJ2-5; abundance: many; d_gene: TRBD2; CDR3aa: CASSRWREGRETQYF; CDR3nt: TGTGCCAGCAGCCGATGGCGGGAGGGCCGCGAGACCCAGTACTTC